These 11 T cell receptor beta chains were all obtained from the same sample, sequenced in a study of shared clonotypes between healthy human individuals. The naive CD8 subset, CD45RO-negative cells positively selected for CCR7, excluded terminally differentiated effector memory CD45RA+ cells. TCRdb's copy holds only in-frame clones and misses some; the assay was immunoSEQ multiplex PCR. The sample lists about 680,000 clones, 92% occurring once. Sequencing input: naive CD8+ T cells sorted from blood. The receptors were gathered from a man younger than 45 in good health.

This clone was found a few times. CDR3 bases: TGCGCCAGCAGCCAAGAAACCTTGCCTGCCTCCTACGAGCAGTACTTC. This sequence encodes CASSQETLPASYEQYF. The chain couples TRBV4-1 to TRBJ2-7; D is unresolved. In germline, CDR1 is MGHRA, CDR2 YSYEKL. This CDR3 region has 16 residues. The V gene lost 0 bases and the J gene lost 0 bases, with 12 bases spanning the gap.

The V and J genes are TRBV4-1 and TRBJ1-1; D is undetermined. Trimming left V 0 bases short and J 4 bases short, with 9 bases between. This CDR3 contains 14 residues. Germline lookup yields CDR1 MGHRA and CDR2 YSYEKL. The CDR3 DNA sequence: TGCGCCAGCAGCCAAGATTTTGAGGGCACTGAAGCTTTCTTT. Residues: CASSQDFEGTEAFF.

On this clone: Other DNA sequences in this sample translate to the same CDR3. This chain connects TRBV27 to TRBJ1-5; D remains ambiguous. The CDR3 contains 13 residues. CDR1 MNHEY and CDR2 SMNVEV come from the germline V gene (reference sequence). Trimming pared 6 bases from V and 4 bases from J, leaving 10 bases between. CDR3 in DNA: TGTGCCAGCAGCTGGGGAGGAAATCAGCCCCAGCATTTT. Translation: CASSWGGNQPQHF.

This chain connects TRBV6-5 to TRBJ2-7; TRBD1 agrees at 8 bases. Germline loops: CDR1 MNHEY, CDR2 SVGAGI. The V and J ends lost 7 bases and 3 bases, in that order; junction bases with no gene match: 5. This CDR3 is built from 13 residues. CDR3 DNA sequence: TGTGCCAGCAACCCGACAGGGGTCTACGAGCAGTACTTC. It yields the protein CASNPTGVYEQYF.

The V and J genes are TRBV28 and TRBJ1-5, with D maybe TRBD1 (5 bases). The CDR3 has 12 residues. The germline V and J ends were trimmed by 7 bases and 4 bases, with 8 bases remaining between them. Germline-derived CDR1 and CDR2 are MDHEN and SYDVKM. Here the CDR3 DNA reads TGTGCCAGCACCAGGGCGAATCAGCCCCAGCATTTT. Protein sequence: CASTRANQPQHF. Together with reference TRBV28 and TRBJ1-5, the CDR3 gives the full variable domain: DVKVTQSSRYLVKRTGEKVFLECVQDMDHENMFWYRQDPGLGLRLIYFSYDVKMKEKGDIPEGYSVSREKKERFSLILESASTNQTSMYLCASTRANQPQHFGDGTRLSIL.

The chain recombines TRBV5-5 with TRBJ2-7, with 13 nucleotides matching TRBD2. Unmatched junction bases numbered 15, after V lost 3 bases and J lost 3 bases. The germline V gene has CDR1 SGHKS and CDR2 YYEKEE (reference sequence). CDR3 length equals 19 residues. The DNA of the CDR3 is TGTGCCAGCAGCTCTTTTTCGCGACCAGGACTAGCGGGAGTCTACGAGCAGTACTTC. Translated: CASSSFSRPGLAGVYEQYF.

The table lists this clone with a count of one. This chain uses TRBV21-1 with TRBJ2-1. TRBV21-1 is an annotated pseudogene. This CDR3 is built from 13 residues. The CDR3 DNA follows: TGTGCCAGCAGCAAAAAAGGGTACAATGAGCAGTTCTTC. It encodes CASSKKGYNEQFF.

The table lists this clone with a count of one. This chain links TRBV27 with TRBJ2-5; D not resolved. The germline gives CDR1 MNHEY, CDR2 SMNVEV (reference sequence). The germline V and J ends were trimmed by 0 bases and 2 bases, with 4 bases remaining between them. The CDR3 spans 13 residues. The CDR3 protein is CASSLSRQETQYF. In DNA form, the CDR3 reads TGTGCCAGCAGTTTATCCAGGCAAGAGACCCAGTACTTC.

The chain uses TRBV29-1 and TRBJ2-1; TRBD2 matches at 13 bases. The CDR3 loop spans 19 amino acids. Germline V gene data show CDR1 as SQVTM and CDR2 as ANQGSEA. The ends lost 1 base at V and 0 bases at J; junction bases unmatched: 9. CDR3 nucleotides: TGCAGCGTTGAAGGATTACCGGGACTAGCGGGATTCTCCTACAATGAGCAGTTCTTC. As protein: CSVEGLPGLAGFSYNEQFF.

V is TRBV5-1 and J is TRBJ1-3; TRBD1 is a possible D gene (6 bases). With 0 bases removed from V and 2 bases from J, the gap between germline ends came to 12 bases. The CDR3 sequence is 16 residues long. Germline V gene data show CDR1 as SGHRS and CDR2 as YFSETQ. CDR3 in DNA: TGCGCCAGCAGCTTGGCCCTAGGGGGTACTGGAAACACCATATATTTT. Translating gives CASSLALGGTGNTIYF.

The V call is TRBV25-1, the J call TRBJ2-7; 9 nucleotides match TRBD1. Germline-derived CDR1 and CDR2 are MGHDK and SYGVNS. J lost 2 bases, V lost 6 bases, and 5 bases had no gene match. There are 14 residues in the CDR3. The CDR3 DNA reads TGTGCCAGCAGCCCCGGGACAGGGACCTACGAGCAGTACTTC. Its protein product is CASSPGTGTYEQYF.